The clone carrying this TCR beta chain was detected a few times. The data are from a study of identical twins. The CDR3 covers 14 residues. Losses at the gene ends were 6 bases for V and 4 bases for J; bases not matched to a gene: 6. Germline V gives CDR1 ENHRY, CDR2 SYGVKD. Using its own MiXCR run on the 5' RACE reads, TCRdb lists one record per CDR3 protein. Of some 730,000 distinct CDR3 sequences listed, approximately 18% are singletons. Another study also made use of these data, one on T cells expressing NK-cell markers.

The specimen was PBMCs. This chain links TRBV10-3 with TRBJ2-3; the match to TRBD2 covers 8 bases. The TCR originated in a woman aged 18-35 years in good health. The CDR3 here is CAIRERGRADTQYF. The CDR3 region has the DNA TGTGCCATCAGGGAGCGGGGGAGGGCAGATACGCAGTATTTT.